The T cell receptor beta chain under discussion was sequenced for a study of T-cell reconstitution after alpha-beta-depleted transplantation in children. This clonotype appeared many times. The TCRbeta library incorporated unique molecular identifiers. TCRdb fed the PCR reads into MiXCR, producing one record per CDR3 protein. The data show about half a million distinct CDR3 sequences, around 12% seen once. This CDR3 is 14 amino acids long. The germline gives CDR1 MDHEN, CDR2 SYDVKM. V was pared by 6 bases and J by 6 bases, with 18 bases between. Sequencing used PBMCs from the stem cell graft donor, obtained from the stem cell graft. The chain is built from TRBV28 and TRBJ2-7; D is ambiguous. The sequence was obtained from a human donor who donated a stem cell graft to a child with combined immunodeficiency. In nucleotides, the CDR3 is TGTGCCAGCAGATCTCCCCTTGGGGTTCGCGAGCAGTACTTC. It codes for CASRSPLGVREQYF.